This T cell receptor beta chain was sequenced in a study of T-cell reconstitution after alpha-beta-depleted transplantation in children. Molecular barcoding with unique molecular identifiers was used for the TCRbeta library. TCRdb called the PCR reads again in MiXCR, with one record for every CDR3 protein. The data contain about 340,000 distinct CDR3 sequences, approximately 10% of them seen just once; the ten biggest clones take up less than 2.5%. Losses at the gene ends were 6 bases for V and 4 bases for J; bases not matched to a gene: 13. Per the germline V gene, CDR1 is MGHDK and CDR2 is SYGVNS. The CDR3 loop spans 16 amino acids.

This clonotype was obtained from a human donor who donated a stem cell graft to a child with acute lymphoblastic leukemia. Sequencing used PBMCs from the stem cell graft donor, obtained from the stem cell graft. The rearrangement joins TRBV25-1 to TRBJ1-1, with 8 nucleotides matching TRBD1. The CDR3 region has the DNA TGTGCCAGCAGCCCCTATTCCGGGACAGGCGGCACTGAAGCTTTCTTT. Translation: CASSPYSGTGGTEAFF.